This T cell receptor beta chain came from a study of tumor and adjacent non-tumor tissue in lung cancer. A modified ARM-PCR protocol with three rounds of nested PCR amplified TCRbeta. TCRdb reanalysed the multiplex PCR reads using MiXCR and keeps one entry per CDR3 protein. The table has over 100,000 distinct CDR3 sequences, 60% to 80% seen once. The template was RNA from unsorted bulk tissue. The V end was cut by 7 bases, the J end by 1 base, with 20 bases between. In germline, CDR1 is MDHEN, CDR2 SYDVKM. The CDR3 loop spans 18 amino acids. This clonotype was observed a single time. Sequences were obtained from lung tumor tissue. The receptor comes from a woman aged 60 to 75 with non-small cell lung cancer. V is TRBV28 and J is TRBJ2-6; D remains unclear. CDR3 coding DNA: TGTGCCAGCACCAGAGCGAGATCTTCCTTATCTGGGGCCAACGTCCTGACTTTC. Its protein product is CASTRARSSLSGANVLTF.